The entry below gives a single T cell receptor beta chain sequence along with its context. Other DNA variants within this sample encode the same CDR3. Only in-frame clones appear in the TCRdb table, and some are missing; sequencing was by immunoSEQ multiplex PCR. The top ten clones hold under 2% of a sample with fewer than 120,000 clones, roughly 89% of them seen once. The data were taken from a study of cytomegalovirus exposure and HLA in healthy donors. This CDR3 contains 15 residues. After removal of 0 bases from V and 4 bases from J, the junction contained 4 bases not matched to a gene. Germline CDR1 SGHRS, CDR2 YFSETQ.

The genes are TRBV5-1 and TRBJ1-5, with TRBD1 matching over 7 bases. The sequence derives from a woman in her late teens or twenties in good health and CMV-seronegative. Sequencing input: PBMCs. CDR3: CASSLGDSSNQPQHF. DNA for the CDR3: TGCGCCAGCAGCTTGGGGGACAGCTCAAATCAGCCCCAGCATTTT.